A selection of T cell receptor beta chains follows, all from one sample in a study of STAT5B mutations in CD4+ large granular lymphocyte leukemia. Data came from immunoSEQ multiplex PCR; TCRdb stores just in-frame clones and leaves some out. The data contain 40,000 to 50,000 clones, 80% to 85% of them singletons. The sample was CD4+ T cells from blood buffy coats. Receptors originate from a human donor in good health. The CDR3 runs from the conserved cysteine through the conserved F or W. Fields, in order: J gene, clone size, D gene, V gene, CDR3 protein, CDR3 DNA. A D gene is named only where the DNA matches it firmly. Clone size is shown for a subset of rows, as once, few, many or a class of expanded clone.

TRBJ1-1	-	-	TRBV9	CASSADGTEAFF	TGTGCCAGCAGCGCCGACGGGACTGAAGCTTTCTTT
TRBJ1-6	few	TRBD1	TRBV30	CAWSVQTGGNSPLHF	TGTGCCTGGAGTGTCCAAACAGGGGGGAATTCACCCCTCCACTTT
TRBJ1-1	-	-	TRBV7-3	CASSSDRNTEAFF	TGTGCCAGCAGCTCGGACAGGAACACTGAAGCTTTCTTT
TRBJ2-3	-	-	TRBV11-2	CASSHSLGARSTDTQYF	TGTGCCAGCAGCCACAGTTTGGGGGCGAGAAGCACAGATACGCAGTATTTT
TRBJ1-5	once	-	TRBV5-1	CASSDAGQPQHF	TGCGCCAGCAGCGATGCCGGCCAGCCCCAGCATTTT
TRBJ2-1	-	-	TRBV6-1	CASSERTPHYNEQFF	TGTGCCAGCAGTGAAAGGACTCCTCACTACAATGAGCAGTTCTTC
TRBJ2-7	-	TRBD1	TRBV29-1	CSVGRGQGEQYF	TGCAGCGTTGGCAGGGGGCAAGGCGAGCAGTACTTC
TRBJ1-6	-	-	TRBV11-2	CASSLGAGRGSPLHF	TGTGCCAGCAGCTTAGGGGCAGGGAGAGGTTCACCCCTCCACTTT
TRBJ2-7	-	-	TRBV27	CASSWTVGYEQYF	TGTGCCAGCAGCTGGACAGTGGGCTACGAGCAGTACTTC
TRBJ2-7	-	TRBD1	TRBV27	CASSFRDRPAYEQYF	TGTGCCAGCAGTTTCCGGGACAGGCCCGCCTACGAGCAGTACTTC
TRBJ2-7	-	-	TRBV5-1	CASSPGGGAYEQYF	TGCGCCAGCAGCCCAGGTGGGGGCGCCTACGAGCAGTACTTC
TRBJ2-1	once	-	TRBV11-2	CASSLDLDNEQFF	TGTGCCAGCAGCTTAGATCTCGACAATGAGCAGTTCTTC
TRBJ2-5	-	-	TRBV9	CASSPHGDSTGETQYF	TGTGCCAGCAGCCCACACGGGGACTCGACCGGGGAGACCCAGTACTTC
TRBJ2-2	-	-	TRBV29-1	CSAWTGTGELFF	TGCAGCGCATGGACGGGGACCGGGGAGCTGTTTTTT
TRBJ2-1	-	-	TRBV7-6	CASSLTAGTEQFF	TGTGCCAGCAGCTTGACCGCCGGAACTGAGCAGTTCTTC
TRBJ2-5	-	-	TRBV7-2	CASSSRGGETQYF	TGTGCCAGCAGCTCCAGGGGTGGCGAGACCCAGTACTTC
TRBJ2-5	-	TRBD2	TRBV2	CASSFGLAGGRETQYF	TGTGCCAGCAGTTTTGGACTAGCGGGGGGGCGCGAGACCCAGTACTTC
TRBJ2-5	-	-	TRBV2	CASSRTVLETQYF	TGTGCCAGCAGTCGGACTGTTCTGGAGACCCAGTACTTC
TRBJ2-5	-	TRBD1	TRBV6-5	CASRPGTGRDETQYF	TGTGCCAGCAGACCCGGGACAGGGAGGGACGAGACCCAGTACTTC
TRBJ2-5	-	-	TRBV5-8	CASSLVGSVKFGETQYF	TGTGCCAGCAGCTTGGTGGGTAGCGTTAAGTTCGGAGAGACCCAGTACTTC
TRBJ2-1	-	TRBD2	TRBV5-1	CASSPASGRFRNEQFF	TGCGCCAGCAGCCCCGCTAGCGGGAGGTTTCGAAATGAGCAGTTCTTC
TRBJ1-4	-	-	TRBV5-1	CASSLGPTDANEKLFF	TGCGCCAGCAGCTTGGGCCCGACAGATGCTAATGAAAAACTGTTTTTT